One and the same sample provided the 11 T cell receptor beta chains below, sequenced in a study of T cell responses to AZD1222 COVID-19 vaccine. Here immunoSEQ multiplex PCR was the method, and the copy in TCRdb shows in-frame clones only, minus some. The data contain roughly 150,000 clones, about 92% of them singletons. This material consisted of peripheral blood, taken 28 days after the second AZD1222 dose. Receptors originate from an adult who received the AZD1222 COVID-19 vaccine.

The V and J genes are TRBV28 and TRBJ1-1; 7 bases agree with TRBD1. V trimming: 5 bases; J trimming: 7 bases; junction bases outside the gene matches: 4. Germline CDR1 MDHEN, CDR2 SYDVKM. The CDR3 sequence is 12 residues long. The CDR3 spells CASSIGTVEAFF. The CDR3 nucleotides read TGTGCCAGCAGTATAGGGACAGTTGAAGCTTTCTTT.

The rearrangement links TRBV10-3 to TRBJ2-2; possible D gene TRBD1, 5 bases. This CDR3 region has 16 residues. Germline lookup yields CDR1 ENHRY and CDR2 SYGVKD. V was clipped by 3 bases and J by 1 base, with 12 bases between them. DNA for the CDR3: TGTGCCATCAGTGATCTGGTCCAGGGGAACACCGGGGAGCTGTTTTTT. It yields the protein CAISDLVQGNTGELFF.

This chain joins TRBV30 and TRBJ2-7; either TRBD1 or TRBD2 may supply D (5 bases each). V lost 1 base to trimming and J lost 4 bases, with 8 bases between them. CDR3 length: 12 amino acids. Germline V gene sequence: CDR1 GTSNPN, CDR2 SVGIG (reference sequence). CDR3: CAWSAGQYEQYF. For the CDR3, the DNA is TGTGCCTGGAGTGCGGGGCAGTACGAGCAGTACTTC.

This clone is a singleton in its sample. The chain recombines TRBV5-1 with TRBJ1-2; TRBD1 matches 7 bases. Germline V gene sequence: CDR1 SGHRS, CDR2 YFSETQ. The CDR3 spans 13 residues. J gave up 5 bases and V 4 bases, and 5 bases lay outside the gene matches. CDR3 sequence reads: CASSPGQEYGYTF. DNA of the CDR3: TGCGCCAGCAGCCCTGGACAGGAATATGGCTACACCTTC.

V is TRBV19 and J is TRBJ2-6; TRBD1 matches 8 bases. This CDR3 has 17 residues. V lost 5 bases, J lost 0 bases, and 6 bases stayed unmatched. Germline CDR1 LNHDA, CDR2 SQIVND (reference sequence). Written as DNA, the CDR3 is TGTGCCAGTAGTGTTACAGGGGGAAGCTCTGGGGCCAACGTCCTGACTTTC. Amino acid sequence: CASSVTGGSSGANVLTF.

The gene calls are TRBV19 and TRBJ2-5; 13 nucleotides match TRBD2. V lost 5 bases, J lost 4 bases, and 1 base stayed unmatched. Germline CDR1 and CDR2: LNHDA and SQIVND (reference sequence). The CDR3 has 14 residues. This CDR3 is CASSGLAGVETQYF. In DNA, the CDR3 is TGTGCCAGTAGTGGACTAGCGGGAGTAGAGACCCAGTACTTC.

The chain uses TRBV9 and TRBJ2-5, with D unclear. The germline CDR1 and CDR2 sequences are SGDLS and YYNGEE. This CDR3 is built from 16 residues. V was trimmed by 0 bases and J by 5 bases, leaving 17 bases between them. In DNA, the CDR3 is TGTGCCAGCAGCGTAGCGGCGGCCATGAATCGGGAGACCCAGTACTTC. This sequence encodes CASSVAAAMNRETQYF.

This clone was observed once. The V gene is TRBV14, the J gene TRBJ2-7; D gene unclear. The CDR3 length is 15 residues. CDR1 SGHDN and CDR2 FVKESK come from the germline V gene. V dropped 1 base and J dropped 1 base, with 11 bases sitting between them. This CDR3 reads CASSQVPDGSYEQYF. For the CDR3, the DNA is TGTGCCAGCAGCCAAGTTCCGGACGGATCCTACGAGCAGTACTTC.

The chain is built from TRBV19 and TRBJ1-6, with unresolved D. The CDR3 is 14 residues long. The V end was cut by 2 bases, the J end by 5 bases, with 7 bases between. The germline CDR1 and CDR2 sequences are LNHDA and SQIVND (reference sequence). The CDR3 nucleotides read TGTGCCAGTAGTATATGGCAGGATAATTCACCCCTCCACTTT. Protein product: CASSIWQDNSPLHF.

The chain links TRBV25-1 to TRBJ1-3; D unresolved. This CDR3 has 15 amino acids. Trimming pared 6 bases from V and 2 bases from J, leaving 14 bases between. Germline V gene data show CDR1 as MGHDK and CDR2 as SYGVNS. As DNA, the CDR3 is TGTGCCAGCAGCCCCGCCGGGGAAGCTGGAAACACCATATATTTT. Translation gives CASSPAGEAGNTIYF.

This chain connects TRBV11-2 to TRBJ2-7; 10 bases map to TRBD1. J was trimmed by 6 bases and V by 5 bases; bases with no gene match: 4. The CDR3 length is 13 residues. Germline lookup yields CDR1 SGHAT and CDR2 FQNNGV. CDR3 bases: TGTGCCAGCAGCACGGGACAGGGGTCCGAGCAGTACTTC. This translates into CASSTGQGSEQYF.